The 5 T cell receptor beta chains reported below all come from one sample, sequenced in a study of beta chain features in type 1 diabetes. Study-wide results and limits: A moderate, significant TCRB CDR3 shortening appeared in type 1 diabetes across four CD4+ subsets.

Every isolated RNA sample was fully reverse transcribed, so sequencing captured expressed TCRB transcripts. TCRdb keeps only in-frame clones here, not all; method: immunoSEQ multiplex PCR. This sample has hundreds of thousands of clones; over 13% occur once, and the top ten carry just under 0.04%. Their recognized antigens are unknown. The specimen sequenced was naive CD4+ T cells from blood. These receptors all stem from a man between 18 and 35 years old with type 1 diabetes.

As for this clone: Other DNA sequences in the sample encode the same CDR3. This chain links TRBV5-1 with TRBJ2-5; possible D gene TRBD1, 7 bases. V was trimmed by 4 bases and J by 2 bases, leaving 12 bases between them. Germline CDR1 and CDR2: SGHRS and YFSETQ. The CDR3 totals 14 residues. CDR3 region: CASSGGTAQETQYF. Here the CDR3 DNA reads TGCGCCAGCAGCGGAGGGACAGCTCAAGAGACCCAGTACTTC. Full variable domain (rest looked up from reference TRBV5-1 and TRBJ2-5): KAGVTQTPRYLIKTRGQQVTLSCSPISGHRSVSWYQQTPGQGLQFLFEYFSETQRNKGNFPGRFSGRQFSNSRSEMNVSTLELGDSALYLCASSGGTAQETQYFGPGTRLLVL.

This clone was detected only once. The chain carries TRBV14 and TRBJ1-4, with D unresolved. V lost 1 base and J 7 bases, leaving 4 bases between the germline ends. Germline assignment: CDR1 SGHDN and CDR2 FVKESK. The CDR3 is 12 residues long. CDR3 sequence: CASSQGSEKLFF. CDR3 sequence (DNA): TGTGCCAGCAGCCAAGGTTCTGAAAAACTGTTTTTT.

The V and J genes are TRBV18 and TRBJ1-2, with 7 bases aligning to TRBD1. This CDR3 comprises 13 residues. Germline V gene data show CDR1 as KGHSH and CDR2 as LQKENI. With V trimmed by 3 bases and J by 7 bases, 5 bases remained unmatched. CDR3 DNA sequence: TGTGCCAGCTCACCGGGACAGTATGTTGGCTACACCTTC. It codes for CASSPGQYVGYTF.

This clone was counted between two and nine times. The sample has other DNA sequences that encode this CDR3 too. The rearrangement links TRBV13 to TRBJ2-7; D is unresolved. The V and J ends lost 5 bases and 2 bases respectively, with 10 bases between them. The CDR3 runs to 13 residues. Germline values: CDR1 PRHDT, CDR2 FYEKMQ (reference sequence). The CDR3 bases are TGTGCCAGCAGCCTCAGGCACCCCTACGAGCAGTACTTC. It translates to CASSLRHPYEQYF.

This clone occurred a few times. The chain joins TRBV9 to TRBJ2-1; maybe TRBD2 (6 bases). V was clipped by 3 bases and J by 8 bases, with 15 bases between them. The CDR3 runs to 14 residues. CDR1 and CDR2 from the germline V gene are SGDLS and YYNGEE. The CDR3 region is CASSARGGLYEQFF. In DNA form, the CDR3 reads TGTGCCAGCAGCGCGAGGGGAGGTCTCTATGAGCAGTTCTTC.